This TCR beta chain was recorded in a study of early T cells in non-severe SARS-CoV-2 infection. Overall study: Sequenced material consisted of bulk RNA (from unsorted whole blood), and chains were unpaired.

This clonotype showed up just a few times. Its antigen is as yet unknown. Attachment of unique molecular identifiers was made to individual cDNA molecules. MiXCR, applied by TCRdb to the 5' RACE reads, yields one record per CDR3 protein. The repertoire holds nearly 45,000 distinct CDR3 sequences, with 11% as singletons. The germline V and J ends were trimmed by 2 bases and 4 bases, with 6 bases remaining between them. The CDR3 totals 13 residues. Study outcomes and limitations: CD4 and private specificities were missed by VDJdb matching, which favored anti-spike CD8 responses.

This TCR derives from an adult who was a healthcare worker with PCR-confirmed SARS-CoV-2 infection or an uninfected control (not recorded which). The sequenced sample was whole blood. V usage is TRBV12-3 or TRBV12-4 and J usage is TRBJ1-5; D is unresolved. The CDR3 DNA is TGTGCCAGCAGTTTATCCGGGAATCAGCCCCAGCATTTT. This codes for CASSLSGNQPQHF.